A single sample gave rise to the 26 T cell receptor beta chains below, sequenced in a study of cytomegalovirus exposure and HLA in healthy donors. Use of 60 Vbeta and 13 Jbeta primers characterized the PCR. Generated by immunoSEQ multiplex PCR, the TCRdb table keeps only in-frame clones and is missing some. Altogether some 150,000 clones are present, 70% to 75% being singletons, with the ten largest covering 14%. Input material: PBMCs. The receptor set was obtained from a human donor in good health.

The V and J genes are TRBV6-6 and TRBJ2-5, with D possibly TRBD2 on 5 matching bases. The closer fit of TRBJ2-7 to the DNA end suggests the J call may be wrong. There are 15 residues in the CDR3. Germline V gives CDR1 MNHNY, CDR2 SVGAGI (reference sequence). The DNA for the CDR3 is TGTGCCAGCAGTTACTCGGACTGGAGATCCTACGAGCAGTACTTC. This gives the protein CASSYSDWRSYEQYF.

This clone was counted a few times. The chain carries TRBV13 and TRBJ1-1; D may be TRBD1 (6 bases). The germline gives CDR1 PRHDT, CDR2 FYEKMQ (reference sequence). The CDR3 consists of 14 residues. V dropped 8 bases and J dropped 1 base, with 14 bases sitting between them. Here the CDR3 DNA reads TGTGCCAGCCTAAAAGGACAGACGAACACTGAAGCTTTCTTT. This encodes CASLKGQTNTEAFF.

The chain uses TRBV7-8 and TRBJ2-7, with 12 bases identical to TRBD2. Trimming removed 5 bases from V and 6 bases from J; junction bases left unmatched: 5. CDR1 is SGHVS and CDR2 is FQNEAQ in the germline V gene. The CDR3 has 14 residues. CDR3 nucleotides: TGTGCCAGCAGCCGCCGACTAGCGGGAGTCGAGCAGTACTTC. As protein: CASSRRLAGVEQYF.

This clone was seen a few times. The chain carries TRBV7-9 and TRBJ2-7; the D is unclear. Germline V gene sequence: CDR1 SEHNR, CDR2 FQNEAQ (reference sequence). The CDR3 runs to 12 residues. V lost 0 bases and J 6 bases, leaving 6 bases between the germline ends. This CDR3 reads CASSLAGSEQYF. The CDR3 nucleotides read TGTGCCAGCAGCTTAGCTGGCAGCGAGCAGTACTTC. Using reference TRBV7-9 and TRBJ2-7 for the parts outside the CDR3, the full variable domain is DTGVSQNPRHKITKRGQNVTFRCDPISEHNRLYWYRQTLGQGPEFLTYFQNEAQLEKSRLLSDRFSAERPKGSFSTLEIQRTEQGDSAMYLCASSLAGSEQYFGPGTRLTVT.

This sequence joins TRBV2 and TRBJ2-2; 13 nucleotides match TRBD2. V shed 2 bases and J 2 bases; nucleotides not matched to a gene: 2. The CDR3 is made up of 17 amino acids. Germline loops: CDR1 SNHLY, CDR2 FYNNEI. CDR3 bases: TGTGCCAGCAGTGAAAGACTAGCGGGGGGTAACACCGGGGAGCTGTTTTTT. It codes for CASSERLAGGNTGELFF.

The chain recombines TRBV13 with TRBJ1-1, with D maybe TRBD1 (6 bases). V lost 4 bases and J 0 bases, leaving 12 bases between the germline ends. This CDR3 spans 15 amino acids. CDR1 and CDR2 from the germline V gene are PRHDT and FYEKMQ (reference sequence). DNA of the CDR3: TGTGCCAGCAGCTCTTGGAGACAGGTGAACACTGAAGCTTTCTTT. It yields the protein CASSSWRQVNTEAFF.

The chain links TRBV19 to TRBJ2-5; 14 positions agree with TRBD2. Looked up from germline, CDR1 is LNHDA and CDR2 is SQIVND (reference sequence). The length of the CDR3 is 17 residues. V lost 0 bases, J lost 4 bases, and 4 bases stayed unmatched. The CDR3 nucleotides read TGTGCCAGTAGTATAGATAAGACTAGCGGGAGGGTAGAGACCCAGTACTTC. This translates into CASSIDKTSGRVETQYF.

There are a few counts of this clone. The V and J genes are TRBV4-1 and TRBJ2-1; weak D call: TRBD2 (5 bases). This CDR3 is built from 15 residues. Germline V gene lookup returns CDR1 MGHRA and CDR2 YSYEKL. The ends were cut back, 1 base at V and 4 bases at J, with 11 bases in the middle. The DNA of the CDR3 is TGCGCCAGCAGCCAAGGGGAGAGTCGGTACAATGAGCAGTTCTTC. Protein sequence: CASSQGESRYNEQFF.

The genes are TRBV7-9 and TRBJ2-2; 9 bases match TRBD2. The length of the CDR3 is 16 residues. The V gene end was trimmed by 2 bases and the J gene end by 0 bases; junction bases not matched to a gene: 1. Germline assignment: CDR1 SEHNR and CDR2 FQNEAQ (reference sequence). CDR3 sequence: CASSLLAGTNTGELFF. CDR3 in DNA: TGTGCCAGCAGCTTACTAGCGGGGACGAACACCGGGGAGCTGTTTTTT.

This clone was seen only a few times. This sequence joins TRBV13 and TRBJ2-7; 7 bases agree with TRBD1. CDR1 is PRHDT and CDR2 is FYEKMQ in the germline V gene (reference sequence). Germline trimming cut 2 bases from V and 2 bases from J; bases unmatched to any gene: 0. The CDR3 sequence is 13 residues long. CDR3 coding DNA: TGTGCCAGCAGCTTAAGGGGGCCCTACGAGCAGTACTTC. Its translation is CASSLRGPYEQYF.

The J gene is TRBJ1-3, the V gene TRBV6-5; D remains unclear. Germline V gene data show CDR1 as MNHEY and CDR2 as SVGAGI. The CDR3 sequence is 13 residues long. The ends were cut back, 6 bases at V and 4 bases at J, with 10 bases in the middle. The CDR3 coding sequence is TGTGCCAGCAGCACTGCGAGAGGAAACACCATATATTTT. Encoded protein: CASSTARGNTIYF.

This chain joins TRBV4-2 and TRBJ1-1; D is perhaps TRBD1 (6 bases). The CDR3 length is 15 residues. CDR1 and CDR2 from the germline V gene are LGHNA and YNFKEQ. V dropped 3 bases and J dropped 1 base, with 12 bases sitting between them. The CDR3 region has the DNA TGTGCCAGCAGCCATTCACAGGGTCAGAACACTGAAGCTTTCTTT. Protein product: CASSHSQGQNTEAFF.

The chain combines TRBV15 with TRBJ1-1; D is uncertain. From germline, CDR1 is LNHNV and CDR2 YYDKDF (reference sequence). The V gene lost 5 bases and the J gene lost 3 bases, with 10 bases spanning the gap. This CDR3 spans 13 amino acids. This CDR3 is CATSPSTYTEAFF. Written as DNA, the CDR3 is TGTGCCACCAGCCCATCGACTTACACTGAAGCTTTCTTT.

This rearrangement joins TRBV7-9 to TRBJ1-2; 8 positions agree with TRBD1. In germline, CDR1 is SEHNR, CDR2 FQNEAQ (reference sequence). CDR3 length equals 15 residues. After removal of 1 base from V and 3 bases from J, the junction contained 4 bases not matched to a gene. CDR3 bases: TGTGCCAGCAGCTTAGAGGACAGGGCAGACTATGGCTACACCTTC. Amino acid sequence: CASSLEDRADYGYTF. The whole variable domain, filled in from reference TRBV7-9 and TRBJ1-2, reads DTGVSQNPRHKITKRGQNVTFRCDPISEHNRLYWYRQTLGQGPEFLTYFQNEAQLEKSRLLSDRFSAERPKGSFSTLEIQRTEQGDSAMYLCASSLEDRADYGYTFGSGTRLTVV.

This CDR3 reads CSVEGVRATEAFF. Written as DNA, the CDR3 is TGCAGCGTTGAAGGAGTCAGGGCCACTGAAGCTTTCTTT. The gene calls are TRBV29-1 and TRBJ1-1, with D perhaps matching TRBD1 (5 bases). This CDR3 has 13 amino acids. Germline V gives CDR1 SQVTM, CDR2 ANQGSEA. V lost 1 base and J 4 bases, leaving 10 bases between the germline ends.

The rearrangement joins TRBV27 to TRBJ1-1; 7 nucleotides match TRBD1. The CDR3 is 14 amino acids. J was trimmed by 7 bases and V by 6 bases; bases with no gene match: 11. CDR1 is MNHEY, CDR2 SMNVEV, per germline (reference sequence). CDR3 residues: CASSPRQGIGEAFF. CDR3 sequence (DNA): TGTGCCAGCAGCCCTAGACAGGGCATAGGTGAAGCTTTCTTT.

The genes are TRBV19 and TRBJ2-1; TRBD2 matches at 14 bases. V was clipped by 7 bases and J by 8 bases; unmatched bases: 7. The CDR3 has 15 residues. Germline V gives CDR1 LNHDA, CDR2 SQIVND (reference sequence). This CDR3 reads CASTGLAGGHDEQFF. Here the CDR3 DNA reads TGTGCCAGTACAGGACTAGCGGGGGGTCACGATGAGCAGTTCTTC.

The rearrangement uses TRBV12-5 and TRBJ2-3; 11 nucleotides match TRBD2. The V gene's germline CDR1 is LGHNT and CDR2 FRNRAP. The CDR3 extends over 14 amino acids. J lost 8 bases, V lost 2 bases, and 3 bases had no gene match. This chain's CDR3 is CASGLNLAGGTQYF. CDR3 sequence (DNA): TGTGCTAGTGGTTTGAACCTAGCGGGGGGTACGCAGTATTTT.

This sequence joins TRBV27 and TRBJ1-5; D is perhaps TRBD1 (5 bases). Germline loops: CDR1 MNHEY, CDR2 SMNVEV (reference sequence). V lost 4 bases and J lost 7, with 11 bases in between. The CDR3 totals 13 residues. Written as DNA, the CDR3 is TGTGCCAGCAGTTCCAGGGTCAAACAGCCCCAGCATTTT. It yields the protein CASSSRVKQPQHF.

The rearrangement uses TRBV9 and TRBJ2-7, with D possibly TRBD1 on 6 matching bases. Germline CDR1 reads SGDLS; CDR2 reads YYNGEE. The V and J ends lost 3 bases and 5 bases respectively, with 15 bases between them. CDR3 length: 14 amino acids. The CDR3 sequence: CASSDRDTVHEQYF. CDR3 sequence (DNA): TGTGCCAGCAGCGACCGGGACACGGTCCACGAGCAGTACTTC.

The chain joins TRBV30 to TRBJ2-7, with D maybe TRBD1 (6 bases). The CDR3 length is 11 residues. Looked up from germline, CDR1 is GTSNPN and CDR2 is SVGIG (reference sequence). The V gene lost 5 bases and the J gene lost 3 bases, with 8 bases spanning the gap. CDR3 residues: CAWGGLYEQYF. The CDR3 DNA reads as TGTGCCTGGGGGGGCCTCTACGAGCAGTACTTC. Full variable domain (missing parts from reference TRBV30 and TRBJ2-7): SQTIHQWPATLVQPVGSPLSLECTVEGTSNPNLYWYRQAAGRGLQLLFYSVGIGQISSEVPQNLSASRPQDRQFILSSKKLLLSDSGFYLCAWGGLYEQYFGPGTRLTVT.

The rearrangement links TRBV10-3 to TRBJ1-5, with 7 bases that match TRBD1. This CDR3 is built from 12 residues. Germline CDR1 reads ENHRY; CDR2 reads SYGVKD. The V and J ends lost 9 bases and 4 bases, in that order; junction bases with no gene match: 3. This chain's CDR3 is CAIGTANQPQHF. DNA of the CDR3: TGTGCCATAGGGACAGCGAATCAGCCCCAGCATTTT.

The chain is built from TRBV6-4 and TRBJ1-1; perhaps TRBD1 as D (6 bases). The germline V gene has CDR1 MRHNA and CDR2 SNTAGT. This CDR3 region has 14 residues. V dropped 6 bases and J dropped 0 bases, with 11 bases sitting between them. The CDR3 is CASSPGQLNTEAFF. CDR3 nucleotides: TGTGCCAGCAGCCCGGGACAACTGAACACTGAAGCTTTCTTT.

This clone was observed a handful of times. The chain has TRBV2 and TRBJ2-5; TRBD1 aligns across 8 bases. Trimming cost V 4 bases and J 1 base; bases outside gene matches: 5. Germline assignment: CDR1 SNHLY and CDR2 FYNNEI. The CDR3 runs to 15 residues. The CDR3 loop reads CASSGTGFVQETQYF. The DNA of the CDR3 is TGTGCCAGCAGTGGGACAGGGTTCGTCCAAGAGACCCAGTACTTC.

This chain joins TRBV2 and TRBJ2-5; TRBD1 matches at 7 bases. The CDR3 covers 13 residues. Germline values: CDR1 SNHLY, CDR2 FYNNEI. V dropped 7 bases and J dropped 5; count of bases not matched to a gene: 7. CDR3 sequence: CASTLTGQETQYF. In DNA, the CDR3 is TGTGCCAGCACACTGACAGGGCAGGAGACCCAGTACTTC. The variable domain in full, completed from reference TRBV2 and TRBJ2-5, reads EPEVTQTPSHQVTQMGQEVILRCVPISNHLYFYWYRQILGQKVEFLVSFYNNEISEKSEIFDDQFSVERPDGSNFTLKIRSTKLEDSAMYFCASTLTGQETQYFGPGTRLLVL.

There are a few counts of this clone. The rearrangement links TRBV7-9 to TRBJ1-4; 9 positions agree with TRBD1. CDR1 and CDR2 from the germline V gene are SEHNR and FQNEAQ (reference sequence). This CDR3 contains 16 residues. V shed 5 bases, J shed 5 bases, and the junction held 9 bases outside the gene matches. CDR3 bases: TGTGCCAGCAGCAAACGACAGGGGGGGGTGAATGAAAAACTGTTTTTT. It specifies CASSKRQGGVNEKLFF.